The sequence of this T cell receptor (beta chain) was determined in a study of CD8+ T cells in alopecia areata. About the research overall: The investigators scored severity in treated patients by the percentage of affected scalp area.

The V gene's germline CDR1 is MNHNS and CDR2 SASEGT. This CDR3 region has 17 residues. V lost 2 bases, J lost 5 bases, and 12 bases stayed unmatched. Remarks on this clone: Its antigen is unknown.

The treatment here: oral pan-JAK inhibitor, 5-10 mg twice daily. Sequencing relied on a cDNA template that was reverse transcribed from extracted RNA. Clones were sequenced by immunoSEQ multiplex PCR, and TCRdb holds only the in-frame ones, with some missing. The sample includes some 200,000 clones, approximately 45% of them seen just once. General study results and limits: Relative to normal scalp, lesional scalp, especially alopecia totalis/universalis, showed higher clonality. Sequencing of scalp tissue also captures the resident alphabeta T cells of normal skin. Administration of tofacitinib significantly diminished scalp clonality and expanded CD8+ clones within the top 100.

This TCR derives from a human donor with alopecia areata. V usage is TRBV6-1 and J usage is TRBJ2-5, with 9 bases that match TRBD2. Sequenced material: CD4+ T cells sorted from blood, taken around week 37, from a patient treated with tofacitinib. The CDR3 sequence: CASSEIGSGRARETQYF. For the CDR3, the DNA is TGTGCCAGCAGTGAAATCGGTAGCGGGAGAGCCCGGGAGACCCAGTACTTC.